This entry is about one TCR beta chain. The data derive from a study of blood T cell repertoires in COVID-19. Study context: Material from acute and convalescent COVID-19 was sourced from the United States, Italy and Spain. Sources were T cells, B-cell-depleted T cells, or PBMCs; the material itself was cDNA or gDNA.

In the study's own analysis: Amplifying reference gene primers gave estimates of nucleated cell counts. Sequenced by immunoSEQ multiplex PCR; TCRdb stores in-frame clones only, minus some. V, J and clone size are those of that table, while D and trimming were read from the DNA. The sample shows tens of thousands of clones, 88% of them seen only once. Germline V gives CDR1 SGHDN, CDR2 FVKESK. V was pared by 4 bases and J by 8 bases, with 17 bases between. There are 15 residues in the CDR3. Material: peripheral blood. This receptor was taken from a woman aged 60-75 years with acute or convalescent COVID-19. The chain links TRBV14 to TRBJ1-4, with a weak D call TRBD1 (5 bases). CDR3 sequence reads: CASSRQGLPVEKLFF. As DNA, the CDR3 is TGTGCCAGCAGCCGGCAGGGTCTTCCCGTGGAAAAACTGTTTTTT.